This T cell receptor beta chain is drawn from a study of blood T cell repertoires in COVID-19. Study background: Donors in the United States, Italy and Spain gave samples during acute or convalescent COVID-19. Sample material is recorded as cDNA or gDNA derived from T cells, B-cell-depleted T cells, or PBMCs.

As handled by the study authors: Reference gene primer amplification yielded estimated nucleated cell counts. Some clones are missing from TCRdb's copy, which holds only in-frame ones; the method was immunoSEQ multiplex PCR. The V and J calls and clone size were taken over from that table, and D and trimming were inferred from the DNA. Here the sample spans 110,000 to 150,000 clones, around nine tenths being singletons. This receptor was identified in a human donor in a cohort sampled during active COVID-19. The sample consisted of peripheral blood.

Here the CDR3 reads CASSPYLERETEGYTF. In DNA form, the CDR3 reads TGTGCCAGCAGCCCATATCTTGAGAGGGAAACGGAGGGCTACACCTTC. The chain uses TRBV7-2 and TRBJ1-2; D call uncertain. This CDR3 region has 16 residues. Per the germline V gene, CDR1 is SGHTA and CDR2 is FQGNSA. V was shortened by 5 bases and J by 8 bases, with 24 bases between the two germline ends.